The rows below give T cell receptor beta chains drawn from one sample of a study of graft-versus-host responses after intestinal transplantation. The assay was immunoSEQ multiplex PCR, and TCRdb's table has in-frame clones only and misses some. The sample yields more than 65,000 clones, 80% to 95% seen once. These receptors' antigens are unknown. Material: unstimulated CD8+ T cells sorted from spleen or lymph node cells, obtained before transplant. The receptors stem from a human donor who was the organ donor for an intestinal transplant. The CDR3 runs from the conserved cysteine through the conserved F or W. The D gene is left open where the match is weak. Clone sizes are given selectively: once, few, many, or a class where the clone is expanded.

DNA,CDR3,D,J,V,size
TGTGCCAGCAGCTTTGGCAGGGAGTGGGGCACTGAAGCTTTCTTT,CASSFGREWGTEAFF,NA,TRBJ1-1,TRBV11-2,NA
TGTGCCAGTAGTGTCACAGGGGACTCGCTATACGAGCAGTACTTC,CASSVTGDSLYEQYF,NA,TRBJ2-7,TRBV19,NA
TGCGCCAGCAGTGAGTCGGGCGCCATGAACACTGAAGCTTTCTTT,CASSESGAMNTEAFF,NA,TRBJ1-1,TRBV10-1,NA
TGCGCCAGCAGCTACCGGGACAGGGTCGACGAGCAGTACTTC,CASSYRDRVDEQYF,TRBD1,TRBJ2-7,TRBV4-1,NA
TGTGCCAGCAGCTTAGCCGGGTCAGGGTCCGAGCAGTACTTC,CASSLAGSGSEQYF,NA,TRBJ2-7,TRBV7-9,NA
TGTGCCAGCAGCGTAGGGGACGTCGGGACAGGGGTCATGAAGTCCTACAATGAGCAGTTCTTC,CASSVGDVGTGVMKSYNEQFF,TRBD1,TRBJ2-1,TRBV9,NA
TGTGCCAGTACTTGGGGGGCAGGGACCGGGAACACTGAAGCTTTCTTT,CASTWGAGTGNTEAFF,NA,TRBJ1-1,TRBV19,NA
TGTGCCAGCAGCCACAACGCGGTCCACGAGCAGTACTTC,CASSHNAVHEQYF,NA,TRBJ2-7,TRBV6-5,NA
TGTGCCAGCAGTGGTCGTGGAGGTTACAGTACTGAAGCTTTCTTT,CASSGRGGYSTEAFF,NA,TRBJ1-1,TRBV27,NA
TGTGCCAGCCACAGTGCTAGCGGAAGCACAGATACGCAGTATTTT,CASHSASGSTDTQYF,TRBD2,TRBJ2-3,TRBV6-1,NA
TGTGCCAGCAGTTATGGGGGAAGCTATGGCTACACCTTC,CASSYGGSYGYTF,NA,TRBJ1-2,TRBV6-1,NA
TGTGCCAGCAGCTTGTTGGGGAGCTCCTATAATTCACCCCTCCACTTT,CASSLLGSSYNSPLHF,NA,TRBJ1-6,TRBV5-4,NA
TGTGCCAGCAGCTTAGACAGGACCTACACTGAAGCTTTCTTT,CASSLDRTYTEAFF,NA,TRBJ1-1,TRBV7-9,once
TGCGCCAGCAGCCAAGGCCCCCTAGGGAGGTTCGATGGCTACACCTTC,CASSQGPLGRFDGYTF,NA,TRBJ1-2,TRBV4-1,NA
TGTGCCAGCAGTCGACAGGGATTTCAGCCCCAGCATTTT,CASSRQGFQPQHF,TRBD1,TRBJ1-5,TRBV28,NA
TGTGCCAGCAGCTTAGGGCATGACACTGAAGCTTTCTTT,CASSLGHDTEAFF,NA,TRBJ1-1,TRBV7-9,NA
TGTGCCAGCAGCTACACAGGGGGCAGGAACACTGAAGCTTTCTTT,CASSYTGGRNTEAFF,TRBD1,TRBJ1-1,TRBV27,NA
TGTGCCAGCAGCGGACTAGCGGGAGCCGGGGAGCTGTTTTTT,CASSGLAGAGELFF,TRBD2,TRBJ2-2,TRBV9,NA
TGTGCCAGTAGTATGGTAGCGGGAGGAGGCGGGGAGCTGTTTTTT,CASSMVAGGGGELFF,TRBD2,TRBJ2-2,TRBV19,NA
TGTGCCAGCAGCTCCGACCCTCAAGAGACCCAGTACTTC,CASSSDPQETQYF,NA,TRBJ2-5,TRBV7-3,NA
TGCGCCAGCACCTCAACCTACGAGCAGTACTTC,CASTSTYEQYF,NA,TRBJ2-7,TRBV10-2,NA
TGCAGCGTTGGAGTCTCTGGAAACACCATATATTTT,CSVGVSGNTIYF,NA,TRBJ1-3,TRBV29-1,NA
TGCAGCGTTGGGGTGAACACTGAAGCTTTCTTT,CSVGVNTEAFF,NA,TRBJ1-1,TRBV29-1,once
TGCGCCAGCGCCCCGGGACAGGGATACAATGAGCAGTTCTTC,CASAPGQGYNEQFF,TRBD1,TRBJ2-1,TRBV10-2,NA
TGCGCCAGCAGTAAAGCGGGAGCTCTCCCTACGCAGTATTTT,CASSKAGALPTQYF,TRBD2,TRBJ2-3,TRBV10-1,NA
TGTGCCAGCAGCAGATCCCAGCAGGAGCAGTTCTTC,CASSRSQQEQFF,NA,TRBJ2-1,TRBV7-2,NA
TGTGCCAGCAGCTCTAGCCGGCAGTTTGGCTTCGGTGGGGATGGCTACACCTTC,CASSSSRQFGFGGDGYTF,NA,TRBJ1-2,TRBV7-9,NA
TGTGCCAGCAGCCCGGGACAGGGTTTATCGGAGCAGTACTTC,CASSPGQGLSEQYF,TRBD1,TRBJ2-7,TRBV7-6,NA
TGTGCCAGCAGTTCAGAGGGGGACGCTGAAGCTTTCTTT,CASSSEGDAEAFF,NA,TRBJ1-1,TRBV28,NA
TGTGCCTGGAGGGACAGTGCATCGTACGAGCAGTACTTC,CAWRDSASYEQYF,NA,TRBJ2-7,TRBV30,NA
TGCGCCAGCAGCTTGTCAGGGAACAATGAGCAGTTCTTC,CASSLSGNNEQFF,NA,TRBJ2-1,TRBV5-1,NA
TGTGCCAGCAGCCCTGACAGTTCCTCTACTTCCTACGAGCAGTACTTC,CASSPDSSSTSYEQYF,NA,TRBJ2-7,TRBV5-8,NA
TGTGCCAGCAGCCAATCGTGGGGCGAGACCCAGTACTTC,CASSQSWGETQYF,NA,TRBJ2-5,TRBV4-2,NA
TGTGCCAGCAGTTACTCGCGCCAAGCCTACGAGCAGTACTTC,CASSYSRQAYEQYF,NA,TRBJ2-7,TRBV6-5,NA
TGTGCCAGCAGCTTATCGACCGGCGGATCTGGAAACACCATATATTTT,CASSLSTGGSGNTIYF,NA,TRBJ1-3,TRBV11-2,few
TGCGCCAGCAGCCAAGGAATTGGGTTATGCACTGAAGCTTTCTTT,CASSQGIGLCTEAFF,NA,TRBJ1-1,TRBV4-1,NA
TGTGCCAGCAGCTCTCGGCTCTGGGACAGCTCCTACGAGCAGTACTTC,CASSSRLWDSSYEQYF,TRBD1,TRBJ2-7,TRBV5-6,NA
TGTGCCAGCAGTAAGACAAGGTTGAACACTGAAGCTTTCTTT,CASSKTRLNTEAFF,NA,TRBJ1-1,TRBV25-1,once
TGTGCCAGTAGTATAGGGAGCACGACCTACAATGAGCAGTTCTTC,CASSIGSTTYNEQFF,NA,TRBJ2-1,TRBV19,NA
TGTGCCAGCAGCTTGCCACTAGCGGGAGGCGAGCAGTACTTC,CASSLPLAGGEQYF,TRBD2,TRBJ2-7,TRBV5-4,NA
TGTGCCATCAGTTCCGGGACTCCCTACGAGCAGTACTTC,CAISSGTPYEQYF,NA,TRBJ2-7,TRBV10-3,once
TGTGCCAGCAGTGAATATTGGCGGGGGGGCATAGATGAGCAGTTCTTC,CASSEYWRGGIDEQFF,TRBD2,TRBJ2-1,TRBV6-1,NA
TGTGCCAGCAGCTTCTACAATGAGCAGTTCTTC,CASSFYNEQFF,NA,TRBJ2-1,TRBV7-9,NA
TGTGCCAGCAGTCCCCAGGGGCCTCAGCCCCAGCATTTT,CASSPQGPQPQHF,NA,TRBJ1-5,TRBV6-5,NA
TGTGCCAGCAGCTTAGGCGGGGGGGTTATAGATACGCAGTATTTT,CASSLGGGVIDTQYF,TRBD2,TRBJ2-3,TRBV11-2,NA
TGTGCCAGCAGCTTGGCCATGAGTTCGTCCCGGGAGCTGTTTTTT,CASSLAMSSSRELFF,NA,TRBJ2-2,TRBV5-4,once